This TCR beta chain was captured by sequencing in a study of blood T cell repertoires in COVID-19. Study in general: Samples of COVID-19 (acute and convalescent) were obtained from the United States, Italy and Spain.

V lost 6 bases and J 6 bases, leaving 14 bases between the germline ends. The CDR3 totals 13 residues. Germline CDR1 is MNHEY and CDR2 is SVGAGI. Original methodology: Estimates of nucleated cell counts were drawn from the amplification of reference gene primers. The data were produced by immunoSEQ multiplex PCR, yet TCRdb's version contains in-frame clones alone and is incomplete. That table is the source of V, J and clone size, and D and trimming were worked out from the DNA. This sample carries 70,000 to 85,000 clones, 70% to 90% of them seen once, and the ten largest clones take around a fifth. The chain carries TRBV6-5 and TRBJ1-2; D might be TRBD1 (6 bases). The sample comprised peripheral blood. This receptor was taken from a woman of 80 years or more in a cohort sampled during active or convalescent COVID-19. For the CDR3, the DNA is TGTGCCAGCAGCGAGTTACACAGGGATGGCTACACCTTC. Translation gives CASSELHRDGYTF.